Listed here are 17 T cell receptor beta chains from one sample, sequenced in a study of PD-1 blockade in classical Hodgkin lymphoma (dated by TCRdb to the early 2020s). Libraries came from the immunoSEQ multiplex PCR assay. In its TCRdb copy, this immuneACCESS table keeps in-frame sequences only and misses some clones. Where compared with another copy, unresolved V genes explain less than half of these, and the others have no known cause. Within this sample are around 20,000 clones, with 73% of them counted one time only. The ten largest account for approximately 25% of the sample. According to the study, the label for this sample's time point signals: cycle 2 day 1 (C2D1) of nivolumab. All trial patients had relapsed after autologous stem cell transplantation, with cohorts A, B and C differing in prior brentuximab vedotin exposure. The specimen was peripheral blood mononuclear cells (PBMCs), collected before the second cycle of nivolumab. The receptors derive from a human donor with classical Hodgkin lymphoma.

This chain joins TRBV7-8 and TRBJ2-1; 8 bases are a match to TRBD1. With V trimmed by 5 bases and J by 7 bases, 7 bases remained unmatched. CDR3 length: 14 residues. Looked up from germline, CDR1 is SGHVS and CDR2 is FQNEAQ. The CDR3 spells CASSPRDRSNEQFF. CDR3 coding DNA: TGTGCCAGCAGCCCCCGGGACAGGTCAAATGAGCAGTTCTTC.

The V gene is TRBV11-2, the J gene TRBJ2-7, with no clear D. CDR1 is SGHAT and CDR2 is FQNNGV in the germline V gene. V lost 11 bases and J lost 0, with 14 bases in between. The CDR3 has 13 amino acids. The CDR3 reads CARDHGSSYEQYF. Here the CDR3 DNA reads TGTGCCCGAGACCACGGGTCCTCCTACGAGCAGTACTTC. Using reference TRBV11-2 and TRBJ2-7 for the parts outside the CDR3, the full variable domain is EAGVAQSPRYKIIEKRQSVAFWCNPISGHATLYWYQQILGQGPKLLIQFQNNGVVDDSQLPKDRFSAERLKGVDSTLKIQPAKLEDSAVYLCARDHGSSYEQYFGPGTRLTVT.

This chain links TRBV10-1 with TRBJ2-7; TRBD1 is a possible D gene (6 bases). Germline V gene sequence: CDR1 WNHNN, CDR2 SYGVQD (reference sequence). The CDR3 length is 16 residues. V shed 0 bases and J shed 0 bases, with 12 bases lying between them. The CDR3 coding sequence is TGCGCCAGCAGTGAGTCTCAGGGGCCCCTCTCCTACGAGCAGTACTTC. Encoded protein: CASSESQGPLSYEQYF.

This clone showed up just a few times. Germline and junction disagree at one end, which may indicate a read error. V usage is TRBV7-7 and J usage is TRBJ2-5; 14 nucleotides align to TRBD2. Germline CDR1 is SSHAT and CDR2 is FNYEAQ (reference sequence). The CDR3 sequence is 17 residues long. CDR3 residues: CASSTGLAGGSQETQYF. The CDR3, as DNA: TGTGCTAGCAGCACTGGACTAGCGGGAGGAAGCCAAGAGACCCAGTACTTC.

The gene calls are TRBV19 and TRBJ1-1; 8 bases fit TRBD1. From germline, CDR1 is LNHDA and CDR2 SQIVND (reference sequence). V shed 4 bases and J 1 base; nucleotides not matched to a gene: 5. The CDR3 is made up of 15 amino acids. This CDR3 is CASSTQTGANTEAFF. Written as DNA, the CDR3 is TGTGCCAGTAGTACCCAGACAGGGGCGAACACTGAAGCTTTCTTT.

V usage is TRBV4-1 and J usage is TRBJ2-7; D is unresolved. The CDR3 is 14 amino acids. Germline values: CDR1 MGHRA, CDR2 YSYEKL. Trimming cost V 0 bases and J 3 bases, with 9 bases left between them. CDR3 in DNA: TGCGCCAGCAGCCAAGAATCAGACTTCTACGAGCAGTACTTC. It is translated as CASSQESDFYEQYF.

This sequence joins TRBV18 and TRBJ1-1; D perhaps matches TRBD1 (6 bases). The CDR3 spans 15 residues. Germline CDR1 KGHSH, CDR2 LQKENI. Trimming cost V 4 bases and J 3 bases, with 15 bases left between them. The CDR3 DNA reads as TGTGCCAGCTCACAACAGGGTGGGGGGGACACTGAAGCTTTCTTT. This gives the protein CASSQQGGGDTEAFF.

The sample holds a few counts of this clone. The chain uses TRBV19 and TRBJ2-2; 12 bases agree with TRBD1. The CDR3 runs to 15 residues. Trimming cost V 5 bases and J 4 bases; bases outside gene matches: 2. CDR1 and CDR2 from the germline V gene are LNHDA and SQIVND (reference sequence). The CDR3 nucleotides read TGTGCCAGTAGTCCGGGACAGGGGGCCACCGGGGAGCTGTTTTTT. It specifies CASSPGQGATGELFF.

This chain links TRBV25-1 with TRBJ2-5; D gene unclear. Per the germline V gene, CDR1 is MGHDK and CDR2 is SYGVNS. With 3 bases removed from V and 5 bases from J, the gap between germline ends came to 7 bases. The CDR3 spans 12 residues. CDR3 bases: TGTGCCAGCAGTGATTTCATTGAGACCCAGTACTTC. It is translated as CASSDFIETQYF.

The chain recombines TRBV29-1 with TRBJ2-7; D gene unclear. Germline CDR1 SQVTM, CDR2 ANQGSEA. The CDR3 length is 12 residues. The V end was cut by 5 bases, the J end by 1 base, with 9 bases between. The CDR3 nucleotides are TGCAGCGTTTTTGACACTTCCTACGAGCAGTACTTC. This gives the protein CSVFDTSYEQYF.

Concerning this clone itself: This may be a read error: a much more frequent sequence differs by one nucleotide. The sample contains more than one DNA sequence encoding this CDR3. The chain couples TRBV19 to TRBJ1-5; D is uncertain. CDR1 is LNHDA, CDR2 SQIVND, per germline (reference sequence). The V gene lost 5 bases and the J gene lost 0 bases, with 5 bases spanning the gap. The CDR3 sequence is 13 residues long. This chain's CDR3 is CASSLNSNQPQHF. In nucleotides, the CDR3 is TGTGCCAGTAGTCTTAATAGCAATCAGCCCCAGCATTTT.

Of note for this clone: At one end, the junction sequence differs from germline, possibly due to a read error. V gene TRBV7-7 combines with J gene TRBJ2-1, with 9 bases fitting TRBD2. The CDR3 runs 15 residues. Germline V gene data show CDR1 as SSHAT and CDR2 as FNYEAQ (reference sequence). This chain's CDR3 is CASSLESSGRNEQFF. The CDR3 bases are TGTGCTAGCAGCTTAGAGAGTAGCGGGAGAAATGAGCAGTTCTTC.

This chain links TRBV7-6 with TRBJ2-2, with 7 bases fitting TRBD2. This CDR3 spans 15 amino acids. Trimming cost V 3 bases and J 6 bases; bases outside gene matches: 7. Germline values: CDR1 SGHVS, CDR2 FNYEAQ. In DNA form, the CDR3 reads TGTGCCAGCAGCTTCTCCGGGAGGATGGCCGGGGAGCTGTTTTTT. Translation gives CASSFSGRMAGELFF.

By sample share, this clone is medium-sized. The gene calls are TRBV27 and TRBJ2-7, with TRBD2 matching over 9 bases. After removal of 0 bases from V and 4 bases from J, the junction contained 4 bases not matched to a gene. Germline loops: CDR1 MNHEY, CDR2 SMNVEV (reference sequence). The CDR3 contains 15 residues. CDR3 DNA sequence: TGTGCCAGCAGTTTATCGGGGCTAGCGGGGTACGAGCAGTACTTC. It codes for CASSLSGLAGYEQYF.

The V call is TRBV15, the J call TRBJ2-7; possible D gene TRBD2, 6 bases. Germline values: CDR1 LNHNV, CDR2 YYDKDF (reference sequence). This CDR3 has 17 amino acids. Deletions cut 0 bases from V and 4 bases from J, with 19 bases between. CDR3 in amino acids: CATSRDHRGAGGYEQYF. CDR3 nucleotide sequence: TGTGCCACCAGCAGAGATCATCGGGGAGCGGGTGGTTACGAGCAGTACTTC.

This chain connects TRBV7-9 to TRBJ2-5; no clear D. Between the trimmed V and J ends, which lost 5 bases and 4 bases, there was a span of 5 bases. This CDR3 region has 11 residues. Germline V gives CDR1 SEHNR, CDR2 FQNEAQ (reference sequence). CDR3 sequence: CASSLLETQYF. In DNA form, the CDR3 reads TGTGCCAGCAGCCTCCTAGAGACCCAGTACTTC.

The count of this clone is one. The chain combines TRBV11-2 with TRBJ2-7; TRBD1 matches at 10 bases. The CDR3 runs to 17 residues. In germline, CDR1 is SGHAT, CDR2 FQNNGV. Trimming took 0 bases from V and 4 from J; bases not matched to a gene: 9. DNA for the CDR3: TGTGCCAGCAGCTTAGATTGGGGCTGGGACAGGGGTTACGAGCAGTACTTC. Protein product: CASSLDWGWDRGYEQYF.